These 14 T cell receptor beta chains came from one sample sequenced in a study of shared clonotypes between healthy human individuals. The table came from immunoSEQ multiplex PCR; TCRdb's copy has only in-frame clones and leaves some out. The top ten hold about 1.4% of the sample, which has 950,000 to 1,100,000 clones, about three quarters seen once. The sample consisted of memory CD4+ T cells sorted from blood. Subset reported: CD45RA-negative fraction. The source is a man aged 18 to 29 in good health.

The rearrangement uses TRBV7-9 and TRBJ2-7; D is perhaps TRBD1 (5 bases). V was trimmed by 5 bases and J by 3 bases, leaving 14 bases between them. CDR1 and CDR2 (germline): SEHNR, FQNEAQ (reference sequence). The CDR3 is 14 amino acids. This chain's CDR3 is CASSPRVPNYEQYF. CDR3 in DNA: TGTGCCAGCAGCCCCAGGGTCCCTAACTACGAGCAGTACTTC.

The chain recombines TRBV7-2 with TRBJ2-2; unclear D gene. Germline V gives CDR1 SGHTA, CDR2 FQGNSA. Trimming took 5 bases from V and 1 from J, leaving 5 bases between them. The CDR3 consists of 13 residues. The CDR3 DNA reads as TGTGCCAGCAGCCCAGGGAACACCGGGGAGCTGTTTTTT. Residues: CASSPGNTGELFF.

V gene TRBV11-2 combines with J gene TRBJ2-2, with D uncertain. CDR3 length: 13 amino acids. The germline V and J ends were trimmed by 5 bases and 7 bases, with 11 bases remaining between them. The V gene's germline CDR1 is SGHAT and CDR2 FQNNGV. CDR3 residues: CASSPLVGGELFF. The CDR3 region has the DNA TGTGCCAGCAGCCCTCTAGTGGGCGGGGAGCTGTTTTTT.

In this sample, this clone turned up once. The CDR3 loop is CASSPGSTDTQYF. The CDR3 nucleotides read TGTGCCAGCAGCCCCGGAAGTACAGATACGCAGTATTTT. The V gene is TRBV7-3, the J gene TRBJ2-3; D is undetermined. Germline CDR1 reads SGHTA; CDR2 reads FQGTGA. Trimming took off 5 bases at V and 3 bases at J, with 9 bases between the two ends. The CDR3 has 13 amino acids. Filled out from reference TRBV7-3 and TRBJ2-3, the complete variable domain reads GAGVSQTPSNKVTEKGKYVELRCDPISGHTALYWYRQSLGQGPEFLIYFQGTGAADDSGLPNDRFFAVRPEGSVSTLKIQRTERGDSAVYLCASSPGSTDTQYFGPGTRLTVL.

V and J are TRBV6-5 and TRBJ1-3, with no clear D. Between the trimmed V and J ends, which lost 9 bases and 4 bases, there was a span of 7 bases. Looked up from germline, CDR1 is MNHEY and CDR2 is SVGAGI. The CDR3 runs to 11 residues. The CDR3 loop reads CASYGGNTIYF. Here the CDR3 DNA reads TGTGCCAGTTACGGCGGAAACACCATATATTTT.

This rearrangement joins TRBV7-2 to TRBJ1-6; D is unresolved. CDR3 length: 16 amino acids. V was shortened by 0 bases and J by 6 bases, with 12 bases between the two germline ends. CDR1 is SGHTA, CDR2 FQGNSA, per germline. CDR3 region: CASSLARVGSNSPLHF. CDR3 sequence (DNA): TGTGCCAGCAGCTTAGCGCGGGTCGGCAGTAATTCACCCCTCCACTTT.

CDR3 DNA: TGTGCCAGCAGTTACCGGGTGGGCTACGAGCAGTACTTC. Protein sequence: CASSYRVGYEQYF. J is TRBJ2-5 and V is TRBV6-5; D is ambiguous. The DNA end is a closer match to TRBJ2-7, so the J assignment may be wrong. Germline loops: CDR1 MNHEY, CDR2 SVGAGI. The CDR3 extends over 13 amino acids.

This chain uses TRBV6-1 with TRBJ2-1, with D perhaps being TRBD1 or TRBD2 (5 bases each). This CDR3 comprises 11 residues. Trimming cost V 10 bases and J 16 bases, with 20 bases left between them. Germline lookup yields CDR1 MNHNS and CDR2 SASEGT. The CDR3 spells CATAAGTLYFF. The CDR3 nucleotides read TGTGCCACCGCCGCCGGGACCCTTTATTTCTTC.

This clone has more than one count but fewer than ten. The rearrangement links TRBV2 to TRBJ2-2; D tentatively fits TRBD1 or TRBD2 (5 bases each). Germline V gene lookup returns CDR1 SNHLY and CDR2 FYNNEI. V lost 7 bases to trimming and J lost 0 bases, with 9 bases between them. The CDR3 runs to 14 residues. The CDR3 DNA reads TGTGCCAGCACCCCGGGGCCGAACACCGGGGAGCTGTTTTTT. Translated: CASTPGPNTGELFF.

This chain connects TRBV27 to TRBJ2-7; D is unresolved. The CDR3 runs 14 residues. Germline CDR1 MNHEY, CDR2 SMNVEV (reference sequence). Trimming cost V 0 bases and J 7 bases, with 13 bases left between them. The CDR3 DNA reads TGTGCCAGCAGTTTATCCGGGTTGTTGTTTGAGCAGTACTTC. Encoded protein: CASSLSGLLFEQYF.

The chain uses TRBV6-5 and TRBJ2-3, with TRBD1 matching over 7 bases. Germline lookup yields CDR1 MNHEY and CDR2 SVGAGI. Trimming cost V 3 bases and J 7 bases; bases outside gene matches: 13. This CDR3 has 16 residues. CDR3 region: CASSYYTGAVTNTQYF. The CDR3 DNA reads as TGTGCCAGCAGTTATTACACAGGGGCCGTTACTAATACGCAGTATTTT.

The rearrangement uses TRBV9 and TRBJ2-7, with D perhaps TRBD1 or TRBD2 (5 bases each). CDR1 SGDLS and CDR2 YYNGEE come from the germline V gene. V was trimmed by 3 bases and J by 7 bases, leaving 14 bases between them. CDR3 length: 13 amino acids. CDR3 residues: CASSEGPMGEQYF. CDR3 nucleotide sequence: TGTGCCAGCAGCGAGGGACCAATGGGTGAGCAGTACTTC.

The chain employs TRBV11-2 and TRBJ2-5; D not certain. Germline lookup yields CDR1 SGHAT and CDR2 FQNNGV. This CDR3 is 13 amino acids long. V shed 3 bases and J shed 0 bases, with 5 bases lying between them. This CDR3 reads CASSFLHQETQYF. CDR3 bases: TGTGCCAGCAGCTTCCTGCACCAAGAGACCCAGTACTTC.

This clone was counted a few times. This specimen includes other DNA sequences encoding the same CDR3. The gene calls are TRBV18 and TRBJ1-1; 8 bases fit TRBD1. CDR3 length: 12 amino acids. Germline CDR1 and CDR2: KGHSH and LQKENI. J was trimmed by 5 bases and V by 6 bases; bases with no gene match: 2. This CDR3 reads CASSRQGTEAFF. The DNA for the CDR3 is TGTGCCAGCTCCAGACAGGGGACTGAAGCTTTCTTT.